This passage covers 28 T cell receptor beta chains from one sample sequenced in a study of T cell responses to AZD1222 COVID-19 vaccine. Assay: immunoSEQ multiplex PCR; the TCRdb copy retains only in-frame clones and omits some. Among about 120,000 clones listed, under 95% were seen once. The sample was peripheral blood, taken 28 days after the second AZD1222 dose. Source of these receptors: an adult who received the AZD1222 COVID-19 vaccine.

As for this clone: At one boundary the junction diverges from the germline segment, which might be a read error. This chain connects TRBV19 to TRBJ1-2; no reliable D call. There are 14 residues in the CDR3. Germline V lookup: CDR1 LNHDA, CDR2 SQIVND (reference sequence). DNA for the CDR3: TGTGCCAGTAGTATAGGGGCGGGCCACTACGGCTACACCTTC. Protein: CASSIGAGHYGYTF.

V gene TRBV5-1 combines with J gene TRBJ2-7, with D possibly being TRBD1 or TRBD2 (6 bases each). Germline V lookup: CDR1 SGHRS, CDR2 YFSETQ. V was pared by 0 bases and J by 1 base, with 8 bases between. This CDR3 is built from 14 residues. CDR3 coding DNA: TGCGCCAGCAGCTTGGGAGGGGGGTCCTACGAGCAGTACTTC. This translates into CASSLGGGSYEQYF.

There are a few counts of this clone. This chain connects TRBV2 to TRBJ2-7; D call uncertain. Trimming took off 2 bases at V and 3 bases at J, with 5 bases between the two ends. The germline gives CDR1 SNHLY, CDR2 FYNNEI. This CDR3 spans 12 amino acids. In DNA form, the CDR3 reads TGTGCCAGCAGTGAAACCTTCTACGAGCAGTACTTC. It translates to CASSETFYEQYF.

Written as DNA, the CDR3 is TGTGCCAGCAGGAGGGACTATGGCTACACCTTC. It yields the protein CASRRDYGYTF. The V call is TRBV5-6, the J call TRBJ1-2; D uncertain. Trimming took 5 bases from V and 3 from J, leaving 5 bases between them. This CDR3 has 11 amino acids. Germline V CDR1 and CDR2: SGHDT, YYEEEE.

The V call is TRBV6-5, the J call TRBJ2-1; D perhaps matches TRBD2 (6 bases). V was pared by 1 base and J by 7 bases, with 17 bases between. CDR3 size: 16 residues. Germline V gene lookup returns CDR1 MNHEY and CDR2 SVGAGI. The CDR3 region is CASSYLGGKAGNEQFF. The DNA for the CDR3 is TGTGCCAGCAGTTACTTGGGCGGCAAGGCGGGGAATGAGCAGTTCTTC.

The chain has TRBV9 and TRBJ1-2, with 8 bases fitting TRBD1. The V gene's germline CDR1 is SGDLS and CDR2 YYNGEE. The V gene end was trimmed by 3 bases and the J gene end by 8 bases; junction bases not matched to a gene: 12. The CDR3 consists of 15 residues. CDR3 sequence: CASSGQGNGYRGYTF. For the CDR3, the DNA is TGTGCCAGCAGCGGACAGGGGAATGGGTATCGCGGCTACACCTTC. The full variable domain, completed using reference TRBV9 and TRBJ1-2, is DSGVTQTPKHLITATGQRVTLRCSPRSGDLSVYWYQQSLDQGLQFLIQYYNGEERAKGNILERFSAQQFPDLHSELNLSSLELGDSALYFCASSGQGNGYRGYTFGSGTRLTVV.

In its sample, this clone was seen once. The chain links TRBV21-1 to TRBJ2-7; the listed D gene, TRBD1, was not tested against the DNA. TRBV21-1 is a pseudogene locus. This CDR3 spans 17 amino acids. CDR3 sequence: CASSKKGVQAGDYEQYF. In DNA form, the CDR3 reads TGTGCCAGCAGCAAGAAAGGGGTACAGGCAGGGGACTACGAGCAGTACTTC.

The CDR3: CASSLTLGNTGELFF. CDR3 nucleotide sequence: TGTGCCAGCAGTCTCACCTTGGGAAACACCGGGGAGCTGTTTTTT. J is TRBJ2-2 and V is TRBV3-1 (or the pseudogene TRBV3-2); no firm D call. Germline lookup yields CDR1 LGHDT and CDR2 YNNKEL (reference sequence). The CDR3 loop spans 15 amino acids. Trimming cost V 6 bases and J 2 bases, with 13 bases left between them.

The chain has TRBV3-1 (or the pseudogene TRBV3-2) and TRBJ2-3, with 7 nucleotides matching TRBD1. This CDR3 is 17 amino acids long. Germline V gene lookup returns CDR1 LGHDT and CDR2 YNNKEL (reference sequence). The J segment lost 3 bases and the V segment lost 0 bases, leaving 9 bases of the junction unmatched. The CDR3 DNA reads TGTGCCAGCAGCCAAGAGGGCGACACAGGGGCAACAGATACGCAGTATTTT. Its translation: CASSQEGDTGATDTQYF.

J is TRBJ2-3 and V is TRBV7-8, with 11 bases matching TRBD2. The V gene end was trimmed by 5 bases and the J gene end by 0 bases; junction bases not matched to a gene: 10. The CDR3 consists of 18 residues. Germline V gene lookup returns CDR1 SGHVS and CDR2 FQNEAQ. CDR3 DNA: TGTGCCAGCAGCCCGCGGAGACTAGCGGGGTCTAGCACAGATACGCAGTATTTT. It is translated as CASSPRRLAGSSTDTQYF. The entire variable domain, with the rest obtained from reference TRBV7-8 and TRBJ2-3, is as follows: GAGVSQSPRYKVAKRGQDVALRCDPISGHVSLFWYQQALGQGPEFLTYFQNEAQLDKSGLPSDRFFAERPEGSVSTLKIQRTQQEDSAVYLCASSPRRLAGSSTDTQYFGPGTRLTVL.

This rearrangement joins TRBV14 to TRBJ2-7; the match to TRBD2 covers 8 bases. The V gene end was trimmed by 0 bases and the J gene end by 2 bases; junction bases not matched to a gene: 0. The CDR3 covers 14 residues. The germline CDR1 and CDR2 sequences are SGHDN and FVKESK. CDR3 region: CASSQEGLAYEQYF. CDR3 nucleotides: TGTGCCAGCAGCCAAGAGGGACTAGCCTACGAGCAGTACTTC.

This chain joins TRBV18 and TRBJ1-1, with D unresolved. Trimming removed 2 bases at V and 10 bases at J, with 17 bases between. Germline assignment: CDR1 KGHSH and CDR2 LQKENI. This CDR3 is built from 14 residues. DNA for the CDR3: TGTGCCAGCTCACCAGGTGATACGGCGCGGCTAGCTTTCTTT. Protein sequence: CASSPGDTARLAFF.

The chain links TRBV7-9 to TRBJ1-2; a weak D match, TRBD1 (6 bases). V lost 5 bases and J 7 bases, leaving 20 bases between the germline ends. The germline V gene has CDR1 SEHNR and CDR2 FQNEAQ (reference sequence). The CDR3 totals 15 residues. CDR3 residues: CASSPKYREDRGYTF. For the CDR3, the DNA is TGTGCCAGCAGCCCTAAGTACAGGGAAGATCGTGGCTACACCTTC.

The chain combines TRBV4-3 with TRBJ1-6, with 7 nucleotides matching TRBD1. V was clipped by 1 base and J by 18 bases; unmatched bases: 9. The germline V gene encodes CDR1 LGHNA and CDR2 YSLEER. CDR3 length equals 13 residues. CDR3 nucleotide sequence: TGCGCCAGCAGCCAAGGCCTAACAGGGGTCAACCACTTT. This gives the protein CASSQGLTGVNHF.

The CDR3 coding sequence is TGCGCCAGCAGCCAGTGGATTGGCTCCAAGATGGCTTCCTACGAGCAGTACTTC. Its protein product is CASSQWIGSKMASYEQYF. This sequence joins TRBV4-1 and TRBJ2-7; D gene uncertain. V was pared by 3 bases and J by 1 base, with 22 bases between. The CDR3 runs to 18 residues. Germline V gene sequence: CDR1 MGHRA, CDR2 YSYEKL.

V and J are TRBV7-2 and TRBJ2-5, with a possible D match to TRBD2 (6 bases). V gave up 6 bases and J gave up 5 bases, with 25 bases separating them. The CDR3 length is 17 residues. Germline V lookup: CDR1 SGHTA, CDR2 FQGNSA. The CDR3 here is CASSPRGVRGGGETQYF. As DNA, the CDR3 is TGTGCCAGCAGTCCCCGTGGAGTTAGGGGAGGAGGGGAGACCCAGTACTTC.

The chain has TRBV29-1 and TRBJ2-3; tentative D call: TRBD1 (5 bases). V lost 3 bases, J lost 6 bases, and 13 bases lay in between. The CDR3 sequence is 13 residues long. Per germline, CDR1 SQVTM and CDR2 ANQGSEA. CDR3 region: CSVDEGAGDTQYF. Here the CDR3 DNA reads TGCAGCGTTGACGAAGGGGCCGGGGATACGCAGTATTTT.

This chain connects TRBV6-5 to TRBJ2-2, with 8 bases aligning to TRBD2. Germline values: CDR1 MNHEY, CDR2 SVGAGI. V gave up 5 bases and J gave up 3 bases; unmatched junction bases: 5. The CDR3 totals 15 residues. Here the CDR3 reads CASSPSGGYTGELFF. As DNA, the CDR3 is TGTGCCAGCAGTCCGTCGGGGGGGTACACCGGGGAGCTGTTTTTT.

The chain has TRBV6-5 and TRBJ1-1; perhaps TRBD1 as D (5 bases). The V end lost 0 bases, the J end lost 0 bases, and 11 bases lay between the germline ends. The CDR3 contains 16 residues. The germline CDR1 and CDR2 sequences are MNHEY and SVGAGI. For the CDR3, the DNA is TGTGCCAGCAGTTACTCTGTAGGGGAGGTGAACACTGAAGCTTTCTTT. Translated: CASSYSVGEVNTEAFF.

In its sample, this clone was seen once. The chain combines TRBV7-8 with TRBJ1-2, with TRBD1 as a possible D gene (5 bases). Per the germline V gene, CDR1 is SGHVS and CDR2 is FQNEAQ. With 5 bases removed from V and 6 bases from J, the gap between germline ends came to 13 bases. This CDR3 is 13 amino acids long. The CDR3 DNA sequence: TGTGCCAGCAGCCGCGGGGCCTTTGATGGCTACACCTTC. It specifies CASSRGAFDGYTF.

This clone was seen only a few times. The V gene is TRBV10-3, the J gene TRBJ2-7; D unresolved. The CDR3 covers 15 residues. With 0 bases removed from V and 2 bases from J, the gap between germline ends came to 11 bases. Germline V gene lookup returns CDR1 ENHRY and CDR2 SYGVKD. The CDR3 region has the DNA TGTGCCATCAGTGAGTCGCTGGCCGGAACCTACGAGCAGTACTTC. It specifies CAISESLAGTYEQYF.

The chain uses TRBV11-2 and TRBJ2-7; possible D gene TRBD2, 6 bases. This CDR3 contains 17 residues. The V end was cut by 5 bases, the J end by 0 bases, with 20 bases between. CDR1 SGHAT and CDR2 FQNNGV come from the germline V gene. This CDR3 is CASSPSSAGGYSYEQYF. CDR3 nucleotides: TGTGCCAGCAGCCCTTCAAGTGCCGGGGGTTACTCCTACGAGCAGTACTTC.

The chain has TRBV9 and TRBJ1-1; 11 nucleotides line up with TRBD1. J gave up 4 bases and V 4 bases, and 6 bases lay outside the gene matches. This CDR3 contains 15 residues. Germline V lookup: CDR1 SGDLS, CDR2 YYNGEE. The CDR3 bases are TGTGCCAGCAGCCCGGCGGGGACAGGGGGCACTGAAGCTTTCTTT. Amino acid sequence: CASSPAGTGGTEAFF.

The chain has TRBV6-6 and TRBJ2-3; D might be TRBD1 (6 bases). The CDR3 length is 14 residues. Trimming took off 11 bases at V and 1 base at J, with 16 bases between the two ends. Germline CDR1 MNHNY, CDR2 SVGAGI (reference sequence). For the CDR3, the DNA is TGTGCCGTGCCTGGGGGCTGGGGCACAGATACGCAGTATTTT. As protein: CAVPGGWGTDTQYF.

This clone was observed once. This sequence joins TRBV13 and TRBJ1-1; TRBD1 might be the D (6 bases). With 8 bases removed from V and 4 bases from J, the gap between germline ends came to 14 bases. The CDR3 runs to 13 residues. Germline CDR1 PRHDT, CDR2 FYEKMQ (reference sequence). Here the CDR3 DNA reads TGTGCCAGCGGCGAAGGGGGTTTCACTGAAGCTTTCTTT. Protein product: CASGEGGFTEAFF.

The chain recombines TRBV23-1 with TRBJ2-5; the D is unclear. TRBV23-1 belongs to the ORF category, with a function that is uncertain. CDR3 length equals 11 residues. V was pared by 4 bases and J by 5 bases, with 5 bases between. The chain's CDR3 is CASSPDETQYF. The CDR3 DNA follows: TGCGCCAGCAGTCCCGACGAGACCCAGTACTTC.

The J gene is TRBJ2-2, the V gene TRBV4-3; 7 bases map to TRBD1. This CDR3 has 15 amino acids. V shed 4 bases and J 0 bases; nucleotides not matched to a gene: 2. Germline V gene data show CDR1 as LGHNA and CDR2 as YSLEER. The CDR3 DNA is TGCGCCAGCAGCCCAGGACAGGCGAACACCGGGGAGCTGTTTTTT. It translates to CASSPGQANTGELFF.

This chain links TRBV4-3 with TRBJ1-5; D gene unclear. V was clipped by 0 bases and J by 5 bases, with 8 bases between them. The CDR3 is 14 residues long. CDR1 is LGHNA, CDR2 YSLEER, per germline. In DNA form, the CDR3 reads TGCGCCAGCAGCCAAGATCTGGTTGATCAGCCCCAGCATTTT. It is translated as CASSQDLVDQPQHF.